This entry describes one TCR beta chain. Antigen: not known. None of the donors, who were healthy HIV-negative adults, had recently had acute infections or vaccinations. A CD45RA+ naive subset and a CD45RA-negative memory subset were split from CD4+ cells. The CDR3 sequence is 17 residues long. The V gene's germline CDR1 is ENHRY and CDR2 SYGVKD. Unmatched junction bases numbered 9, after V lost 0 bases and J lost 4 bases. This specimen comes from a study of shared clonotypes between healthy human individuals. Study results and caveats: The study found lower generation probabilities in non-shared clonotypes than in those shared by all four donors. An effect of sequencing depth on clonotype sharing among donors was expected.

Clones were sequenced by immunoSEQ multiplex PCR, and TCRdb holds only the in-frame ones, with some missing. The sample holds around 1,000,000 clones; approximately 75% are singletons and the top ten take 0.7% to 0.95%. The chain joins TRBV10-3 to TRBJ2-3; 8 bases map to TRBD1. The source is a man aged 18-30 years in good health. Some clones in this sample may be carry-over from other donors' samples. Source material: memory CD4+ T cells from PBMCs. Subset here: CD45RA-negative fraction. The CDR3 nucleotides read TGTGCCATCAGTGAGTCAGATCAGGGGGCAATGGCAGATACGCAGTATTTT. This codes for CAISESDQGAMADTQYF.